This entry lists 17 T cell receptor beta chains sequenced from one sample in a study of vaccination effects on CD4 cells after COVID-19. Culture lasted around eleven days before CD4+ T cell isolation. Two-dose vaccination with either BNT162b2 or mRNA-1273 was given to the participants. Clones were read by immunoSEQ multiplex PCR, and TCRdb kept only the in-frame ones, dropping some. The top ten clones hold about 4.5% of a sample with 57,000 or so clones, about four fifths of them seen once. These TCRs' antigens remain unknown. The specimen comprised CD4+ T cells from PBMCs cultured without peptide, sampled after COVID-19 vaccination. All receptors derive from a human donor who received a COVID-19 vaccine.

The chain carries TRBV19 and TRBJ1-2; D uncertain. With 3 bases removed from V and 2 bases from J, the gap between germline ends came to 7 bases. From germline, CDR1 is LNHDA and CDR2 SQIVND (reference sequence). The CDR3 loop spans 13 amino acids. The CDR3, as DNA: TGTGCCAGTAGTATTGGGATAAACTATGGCTACACCTTC. It specifies CASSIGINYGYTF.

The chain carries TRBV29-1 and TRBJ2-4; D unclear. The V end lost 2 bases, the J end lost 0 bases, and 5 bases lay between the germline ends. The CDR3 is 13 residues long. Per the germline V gene, CDR1 is SQVTM and CDR2 is ANQGSEA. The CDR3, as DNA: TGCAGCGTTGAAATGCTAGCCAAAAACATTCAGTACTTC. Its protein is CSVEMLAKNIQYF.

The gene calls are TRBV6-1 and TRBJ2-7, with 9 positions matching TRBD2. Germline lookup yields CDR1 MNHNS and CDR2 SASEGT. Germline trimming cut 3 bases from V and 4 bases from J; bases unmatched to any gene: 10. The CDR3 has 16 amino acids. The CDR3 DNA reads TGTGCCAGCAGTGACTTACCGGGACTAGCCCTTTACGAGCAGTACTTC. Protein product: CASSDLPGLALYEQYF.

This clone was observed once. The gene calls are TRBV6-2 or TRBV6-3 and TRBJ1-5; unclear D gene. V lost 4 bases and J 4 bases, leaving 17 bases between the germline ends. In germline, CDR1 is MNHEY, CDR2 SVGEGT. The CDR3 consists of 16 residues. The CDR3 coding sequence is TGTGCCAGCAGTTCGGGGTGGGTCTTCGGGAATCAGCCCCAGCATTTT. It encodes CASSSGWVFGNQPQHF.

This clone was counted a single time. V gene TRBV7-9 combines with J gene TRBJ1-1; D is undetermined. Germline values: CDR1 SEHNR, CDR2 FQNEAQ (reference sequence). V was pared by 1 base and J by 0 bases, with 3 bases between. The CDR3 length is 13 residues. The CDR3 DNA is TGTGCCAGCAGCTTAGAGGTGAACACTGAAGCTTTCTTT. Protein: CASSLEVNTEAFF.

The rearrangement joins TRBV25-1 to TRBJ1-1; 8 bases line up with TRBD1. The V and J ends lost 8 bases and 5 bases, in that order; junction bases with no gene match: 10. Germline V gene sequence: CDR1 MGHDK, CDR2 SYGVNS. The CDR3 consists of 14 residues. The CDR3 loop reads CASRNQGARTEAFF. DNA of the CDR3: TGTGCCAGCCGCAACCAGGGGGCGCGAACTGAAGCTTTCTTT.

This clone was found once. The gene calls are TRBV19 and TRBJ2-2; D is possibly TRBD2 (6 bases). The germline V and J ends were trimmed by 6 bases and 4 bases, with 15 bases remaining between them. The CDR3 is made up of 15 amino acids. Per germline, CDR1 LNHDA and CDR2 SQIVND (reference sequence). The CDR3 loop reads CASREGRKSTGELFF. In nucleotides, the CDR3 is TGTGCCAGTAGGGAGGGGAGGAAGAGCACCGGGGAGCTGTTTTTT.

V and J are TRBV7-2 and TRBJ2-3, with D possibly matching TRBD1 (5 bases). CDR3 length: 15 residues. V shed 0 bases and J shed 3 bases, with 10 bases lying between them. The V gene's germline CDR1 is SGHTA and CDR2 FQGNSA. CDR3 residues: CASSLAGVSTDTQYF. CDR3 nucleotide sequence: TGTGCCAGCAGCTTAGCAGGGGTATCGACAGATACGCAGTATTTT.

V is TRBV28 and J is TRBJ2-7; D may be TRBD1 or TRBD2 (5 bases each). V lost 3 bases, J lost 2 bases, and 11 bases lay in between. This CDR3 comprises 14 residues. Germline V gene lookup returns CDR1 MDHEN and CDR2 SYDVKM. As DNA, the CDR3 is TGTGCCAGCAGTTTCCCAGGGAGAACCTACGAGCAGTACTTC. This translates into CASSFPGRTYEQYF.

V usage is TRBV3-1 (or the pseudogene TRBV3-2) and J usage is TRBJ1-2; possibly TRBD1 for D (6 bases). The germline V gene has CDR1 LGHDT and CDR2 YNNKEL (reference sequence). The CDR3 contains 18 residues. V lost 0 bases to trimming and J lost 4 bases, with 21 bases between them. This CDR3 is CASSQDSGAGGAGYGYTF. CDR3 DNA sequence: TGTGCCAGCAGCCAAGATTCAGGAGCGGGGGGCGCAGGCTATGGCTACACCTTC.

The chain combines TRBV7-2 with TRBJ2-7; weak D call: TRBD1 (6 bases). There are 12 residues in the CDR3. Trimming shortened V by 2 bases and J by 6 bases, and 8 bases separated the two germline ends. The V gene's germline CDR1 is SGHTA and CDR2 FQGNSA. For the CDR3, the DNA is TGTGCCAGCAGCTTAACCAGGGGCGAGCAGTACTTC. Amino acids: CASSLTRGEQYF.

The chain has TRBV4-2 and TRBJ2-3; the match to TRBD2 covers 10 bases. V gave up 0 bases and J gave up 5 bases; unmatched junction bases: 8. CDR1 and CDR2 from the germline V gene are LGHNA and YNFKEQ. The CDR3 has 17 amino acids. CDR3 in DNA: TGTGCCAGCAGCCAAGACTCAGCGGGGGGGCAAAAAGATACGCAGTATTTT. Its translation: CASSQDSAGGQKDTQYF.

The genes are TRBV6-4 and TRBJ1-2, with 9 bases fitting TRBD1. This CDR3 has 14 amino acids. V shed 0 bases and J 5 bases; nucleotides not matched to a gene: 1. Germline CDR1 is MRHNA and CDR2 is SNTAGT. The CDR3 protein is CASSDSGTGYGYTF. DNA of the CDR3: TGTGCCAGCAGTGACTCTGGGACAGGGTATGGCTACACCTTC.

The chain joins TRBV4-1 to TRBJ2-1, with D maybe TRBD2 (6 bases). Germline V gene sequence: CDR1 MGHRA, CDR2 YSYEKL. The CDR3 extends over 16 amino acids. V was clipped by 4 bases and J by 6 bases, with 19 bases between them. In DNA form, the CDR3 reads TGCGCCAGCAGCCCCCCATTGGCGGGGACGACCAATGAGCAGTTCTTC. Translating it yields CASSPPLAGTTNEQFF.

This clone was observed once. The chain has TRBV5-7 and TRBJ2-7, with TRBD1 matching 8 bases. TRBV5-7 is an ORF, and what it does is uncertain. The CDR3 is 14 amino acids. The V segment lost 0 bases and the J segment 4 bases; nucleotides outside the gene matches: 3. As DNA, the CDR3 is TGTGCCAGCAGCTTGGGACAGGGGTCTTACGAGCAGTACTTC. Translation: CASSLGQGSYEQYF.

The rearrangement links TRBV6-5 to TRBJ2-7; TRBD2 matches at 8 bases. The junction had 12 bases not matched to a gene; V was cut back by 6 bases and J by 5 bases. Per germline, CDR1 MNHEY and CDR2 SVGAGI. The CDR3 has 15 amino acids. CDR3 coding DNA: TGTGCCAGCAGCCCGGGTCCGACGGGAGGGCACGAGCAGTACTTC. This encodes CASSPGPTGGHEQYF.

The rearrangement links TRBV6-5 to TRBJ1-1; weak D call: TRBD1 (5 bases). The ends were cut back, 2 bases at V and 0 bases at J, with 10 bases in the middle. Germline CDR1 MNHEY, CDR2 SVGAGI. This CDR3 contains 15 residues. The DNA for the CDR3 is TGTGCCAGCAGTTACCGGGGCGGAATGAACACTGAAGCTTTCTTT. Residues: CASSYRGGMNTEAFF.